One sample yielded the 5 T cell receptor beta chains listed below, sequenced in a study of T cell clonality in common variable immunodeficiency. The table came from immunoSEQ multiplex PCR; TCRdb's copy has only in-frame clones and leaves some out. The sample was found to contain about 66,000 clones, and every one recurs. Sequenced input: peripheral blood mononuclear cells. The receptor set was obtained from a person between 18 and 75 years old in good health.

A few counts support this clone. Read data end 3 residues before the CDR3 end; the end is taken from the germline J gene. V usage is TRBV2 and J usage is TRBJ2-1; D is unresolved. The V gene lost 7 bases and the J gene lost 4 bases, with 5 bases spanning the gap. Germline assignment: CDR1 SNHLY and CDR2 FYNNEI. The CDR3 has 11 residues. Incomplete CDR3 DNA: TGTGCCAGCATAGAGTACAATGAG. It translates to CASIEYNE. The CDR3 in its entirety is CASIEYNEQFF.

The sample holds many counts of this clone. CDR3 loop: CASSLDQIRIQYF. Incomplete CDR3 DNA: TGTGCCAGCAGCTTGGACCAGATCCGCATT. The chain combines TRBV5-5 with TRBJ2-4, with D uncertain. The read terminates 3 residues ahead of where the CDR3 ends, so the germline J gene completes it. Germline V gene sequence: CDR1 SGHKS, CDR2 YYEKEE (reference sequence). Between the trimmed V and J ends, which lost 0 bases and 9 bases, there was a span of 10 bases. CDR3 length equals 13 residues.

At least ten counts were recorded for this clone. The CDR3 DNA, read in part, is TGTGCCAGCAGCTCTCAGCGGGAGGGGGGGACG. As protein: CASSSQREGGT. The CDR3 reads in full as CASSSQREGGTQYF. The chain links TRBV7-9 to TRBJ2-3; 10 bases match TRBD2. Read coverage stops 3 residues before the CDR3 terminus; the germline J gene supplies the remainder. The germline gives CDR1 SEHNR, CDR2 FQNEAQ (reference sequence). This CDR3 has 14 residues.

This clone occurred many times. Sequencing ends 3 residues short of the CDR3 end; the germline J gene provides the rest. The chain is built from TRBV20-1 and TRBJ2-5; 8 bases map to TRBD2. This CDR3 spans 16 amino acids. The germline V gene encodes CDR1 DFQATT and CDR2 SNEGSKA (reference sequence). V lost 5 bases and J lost 0; bases outside the gene matches: 11. The CDR3 spells CSAGAASGRYQETQYF. The DNA read from the CDR3 is TGCAGTGCTGGGGCGGCTAGCGGGCGGTACCAAGAGACC.

This clone has ten or more counts. The CDR3 end is not reached by the read, which stops 3 residues before it; the germline J gene fills it in. The chain recombines TRBV24-1 with TRBJ2-3; D perhaps matches TRBD1 (5 bases). Trimming cost V 9 bases and J 0 bases, with 21 bases left between them. This CDR3 spans 17 amino acids. The germline CDR1 and CDR2 sequences are KGHDR and SFDVKD. CDR3 residues: CATSSGFPLSSTDTQYF. The DNA read from the CDR3 is TGTGCCACCTCCTCAGGGTTCCCCCTATCTAGCACAGATACG.